The 6 T cell receptor beta chains below come from one sample, sequenced in a study of blood T cell repertoires in COVID-19. This table comes from immunoSEQ multiplex PCR, and its TCRdb copy is limited to in-frame clones, with some not included. Altogether roughly 220,000 clones are present, around four fifths being singletons, with the ten largest covering just under 20%. The sample was peripheral blood. The receptors stem from a young man with active or convalescent COVID-19.

This clone has a single count. The chain joins TRBV5-1 to TRBJ2-6; 7 bases match TRBD1. Germline lookup yields CDR1 SGHRS and CDR2 YFSETQ. This CDR3 has 17 amino acids. Germline trimming cut 1 base from V and 2 bases from J; bases unmatched to any gene: 6. The CDR3: CASSLRGRDAGANVLTF. The CDR3 bases are TGCGCCAGCAGCTTGAGGGGGCGTGACGCTGGGGCCAACGTCCTGACTTTC. Full variable domain (outside the CDR3, taken from reference TRBV5-1 and TRBJ2-6): KAGVTQTPRYLIKTRGQQVTLSCSPISGHRSVSWYQQTPGQGLQFLFEYFSETQRNKGNFPGRFSGRQFSNSRSEMNVSTLELGDSALYLCASSLRGRDAGANVLTFGAGSRLTVL.

This chain links TRBV19 with TRBJ1-6, with TRBD1 matching 8 bases. Germline V gene sequence: CDR1 LNHDA, CDR2 SQIVND (reference sequence). This CDR3 spans 15 amino acids. V trimming: 6 bases; J trimming: 10 bases; junction bases outside the gene matches: 11. This CDR3 reads CASRPTGTGGSPLHF. The CDR3 DNA reads TGTGCCAGTAGACCTACCGGGACAGGTGGGTCACCCCTCCACTTT.

The rearrangement joins TRBV21-1 to TRBJ2-7; the table's D call TRBD2 went unverified against the DNA. TRBV21-1 is an annotated pseudogene. The length of the CDR3 is 19 residues. The CDR3 DNA follows: TGTGCCAGCAGCCCGGGGGTAGGGTCGGAGGCATGGGAGGACTACGAGCAGTACTTC. Protein: CASSPGVGSEAWEDYEQYF.

Comments on this clone: The germline gene is not matched at one end of the junction; a read error may be the cause. DNA for the CDR3: TGTGCCAGCAGTCATCGACAGGGGCCGCACTTC. Protein sequence: CASSHRQGPHF. The chain couples TRBV2 to TRBJ2-7, with 8 positions matching TRBD1. The germline V gene has CDR1 SNHLY and CDR2 FYNNEI. The CDR3 extends over 11 amino acids.

The genes are TRBV3-1 (or the pseudogene TRBV3-2) and TRBJ1-5, with D hard to call. The length of the CDR3 is 15 residues. Germline V lookup: CDR1 LGHDT, CDR2 YNNKEL (reference sequence). The V and J ends lost 0 bases and 3 bases respectively, with 9 bases between them. CDR3 nucleotides: TGTGCCAGCAGCCAAGATATCACAGCCAATCAGCCCCAGCATTTT. Amino acid sequence: CASSQDITANQPQHF.

This sequence joins TRBV18 and TRBJ2-3; D remains unclear. Looked up from germline, CDR1 is KGHSH and CDR2 is LQKENI. This CDR3 spans 15 amino acids. The germline V and J ends were trimmed by 2 bases and 2 bases, with 11 bases remaining between them. CDR3 residues: CASSPMAINTDTQYF. CDR3 in DNA: TGTGCCAGCTCACCAATGGCCATAAACACAGATACGCAGTATTTT.